The 8 T cell receptor beta chains listed next were all sequenced from one sample in a study of T cell responses to AZD1222 COVID-19 vaccine. The method was immunoSEQ multiplex PCR; TCRdb's version includes in-frame clones alone and lacks a portion of them. The table includes 150,000 or so clones, roughly nine tenths detected once. Sequencing used peripheral blood, obtained 28 days after the second AZD1222 dose. The receptors shown here come from an adult who received the AZD1222 COVID-19 vaccine.

CDR3 DNA: TGTGCCAGCAGCTTACTAGCTTGGAATGAGCAGTTCTTC. Amino acids: CASSLLAWNEQFF. The V gene is TRBV7-6, the J gene TRBJ2-1; the D gene is possibly TRBD2 (5 bases). CDR1 and CDR2 (germline): SGHVS, FNYEAQ. V was cut by 2 bases and J by 7 bases, with 9 bases left in between. CDR3 size: 13 residues.

A remark on this clone: A read error may produce the germline difference seen at one junction end. The chain has TRBV10-3 and TRBJ1-5; 8 bases align to TRBD1. From germline, CDR1 is ENHRY and CDR2 SYGVKD. The CDR3 spans 14 residues. CDR3 loop: CATSGQGSDQPQHF. The CDR3 bases are TGTGCCACCTCTGGACAGGGTAGCGATCAGCCCCAGCATTTT.

The chain carries TRBV7-9 and TRBJ2-2, with D unresolved. V lost 5 bases and J 1 base, leaving 5 bases between the germline ends. This CDR3 contains 13 residues. Germline CDR1 and CDR2: SEHNR and FQNEAQ (reference sequence). CDR3 DNA: TGTGCCAGCAGCCCCGAGAACACCGGGGAGCTGTTTTTT. As protein: CASSPENTGELFF. The full variable domain, its missing parts supplied by reference TRBV7-9 and TRBJ2-2, is DTGVSQNPRHKITKRGQNVTFRCDPISEHNRLYWYRQTLGQGPEFLTYFQNEAQLEKSRLLSDRFSAERPKGSFSTLEIQRTEQGDSAMYLCASSPENTGELFFGEGSRLTVL.

V and J are TRBV5-5 and TRBJ1-3, with D perhaps TRBD1 (5 bases). The CDR3 has 14 residues. V was shortened by 5 bases and J by 0 bases, with 9 bases between the two germline ends. The V gene's germline CDR1 is SGHKS and CDR2 YYEKEE (reference sequence). The DNA for the CDR3 is TGTGCCAGCAGTTTAGGGGTCTCTGGAAACACCATATATTTT. Residues: CASSLGVSGNTIYF.

The chain combines TRBV18 with TRBJ2-1, with 9 nucleotides matching TRBD1. With V trimmed by 1 base and J by 5 bases, 6 bases remained unmatched. Germline V lookup: CDR1 KGHSH, CDR2 LQKENI. This CDR3 contains 16 residues. The CDR3 DNA follows: TGTGCCAGCTCACCACAACAGGGGGCGCTGGACAATGAGCAGTTCTTC. Encoded protein: CASSPQQGALDNEQFF.

The chain links TRBV18 to TRBJ1-1; a weak D match, TRBD1 (5 bases). The CDR3 contains 13 residues. Germline V gives CDR1 KGHSH, CDR2 LQKENI. Trimming shortened V by 3 bases and J by 1 base, and 6 bases separated the two germline ends. The CDR3 spells CASSPGPNTEAFF. The CDR3 coding sequence is TGTGCCAGCTCACCGGGGCCGAACACTGAAGCTTTCTTT.

The chain is built from TRBV19 and TRBJ2-2, with D tentatively TRBD1 or TRBD2 (5 bases each). Germline V lookup: CDR1 LNHDA, CDR2 SQIVND (reference sequence). The CDR3 consists of 15 residues. V was trimmed by 0 bases and J by 7 bases, leaving 12 bases between them. The CDR3 bases are TGTGCCAGTAGTATAGACCGCAGGGCGGGCGGGGAGCTGTTTTTT. It codes for CASSIDRRAGGELFF. Variable domain in full (rest from reference TRBV19 and TRBJ2-2): DGGITQSPKYLFRKEGQNVTLSCEQNLNHDAMYWYRQDPGQGLRLIYYSQIVNDFQKGDIAEGYSVSREKKESFPLTVTSAQKNPTAFYLCASSIDRRAGGELFFGEGSRLTVL.

The rearrangement uses TRBV6-5 and TRBJ2-5; TRBD2 matches 8 bases. The CDR3 is made up of 13 amino acids. Germline V gene lookup returns CDR1 MNHEY and CDR2 SVGAGI. V shed 5 bases, J shed 3 bases, and the junction held 2 bases outside the gene matches. The CDR3 protein is CASSISGEETQYF. The CDR3 DNA sequence: TGTGCCAGCAGTATTAGCGGGGAAGAGACCCAGTACTTC.